The present T cell receptor (beta chain) was sequenced within a study of T cells in Graves' hyperthyroidism and ophthalmopathy. Amplified TCR beta CDR3 regions derived from RNA transcripts. RT-PCR in the first round (using the HTBI primer set) targeted the TCR CDR3. Each CDR3 protein gets one entry after TCRdb re-called the multiplex PCR reads with MiXCR. The data show a few hundred thousand distinct CDR3 sequences, 15% to 19% seen once. Graves' hyperthyroidism was deemed stable given no ophthalmopathy progression within 18 months. With a duration under 2 months, the hyperthyroidism was newly diagnosed in patients aged 18 to 65. Together with thyroid ultrasound, orbital computed tomography, serum thyroxine and TRAb, clinical symptoms were used for diagnoses. There are many counts of this clonotype. This TCR came from a woman in her twenties or thirties with Graves' hyperthyroidism. Sequencing used blood.

Here the CDR3 reads CATSRVRQGQETQYF. The CDR3 bases are TGTGCCACCAGCAGAGTACGGCAGGGTCAAGAGACCCAGTACTTC. The V call is TRBV15, the J call TRBJ2-5, with D possibly being TRBD1 (5 bases). Germline CDR1 reads LNHNV; CDR2 reads YYDKDF (reference sequence). Deletions cut 1 base from V and 2 bases from J, with 11 bases between. The CDR3 totals 15 residues.